Listed below are T cell receptor beta chains from one sample, sequenced in a study of T cells after yellow fever vaccination. A single record per CDR3 protein comes from TCRdb applying MiXCR to the 5' RACE reads. Of about 300,000 distinct CDR3 sequences listed, around 4.1% are singletons. The source material was PBMCs, sampled 5 days after the yellow fever booster vaccination. All receptors derive from a man aged 18 to 29 who received the YFV17D yellow fever vaccine. Each CDR3 is given with its conserved first and last residue. D genes are given only for firm matches. Clone size is stated in some rows and not others, as once, few, many or a class when expanded.

v_gene,j_gene,abundance,d_gene,CDR3aa,CDR3nt
TRBV7-2,TRBJ2-7,many,NA,CASSYPGAAGEQYF,TGTGCCAGCAGTTATCCGGGAGCCGCGGGCGAGCAGTACTTC
TRBV7-8,TRBJ1-1,many,NA,CASSPLMNTEAFF,TGTGCCAGCAGCCCACTCATGAACACTGAAGCTTTCTTT
TRBV5-1,TRBJ2-5,many,TRBD1,CASSFRQGARETQYF,TGCGCCAGCAGCTTTAGACAGGGGGCGCGGGAGACCCAGTACTTC
TRBV7-2,TRBJ2-4,many,NA,CASSLGLGDIQYF,TGTGCCAGCAGCTTAGGGCTAGGGGACATTCAGTACTTC
TRBV7-6,TRBJ2-6,few,TRBD1,CASTQGAEANVLTF,TGTGCCAGCACACAGGGGGCGGAGGCCAACGTCCTGACTTTC
TRBV5-1,TRBJ1-3,NA,NA,CASSEAPASGNTIYF,TGCGCCAGCAGTGAGGCCCCCGCGTCTGGAAACACCATATATTTT
TRBV20-1,TRBJ2-1,many,NA,CSACQGFGSYNEQFF,TGCAGTGCGTGCCAGGGCTTCGGATCCTACAATGAGCAGTTCTTC
TRBV28,TRBJ2-1,NA,NA,CASVMALYGGESYNEQFF,TGTGCCAGCGTTATGGCCCTATATGGTGGGGAGTCCTACAATGAGCAGTTCTTC
TRBV5-1,TRBJ1-1,few,TRBD1,CASSSITGENTEAFF,TGCGCCAGCAGCTCGATCACAGGGGAGAACACTGAAGCTTTCTTT
TRBV5-4,TRBJ2-7,few,NA,CASSLVGESYEQYF,TGTGCCAGCAGCTTGGTGGGGGAGTCCTACGAGCAGTACTTC
TRBV20-1,TRBJ2-7,few,NA,CSARDQGFYEQYF,TGCAGTGCTAGAGATCAAGGATTCTACGAGCAGTACTTC
TRBV4-3,TRBJ2-4,few,NA,CASSQDRGARAKNIQYF,TGCGCCAGCAGCCAAGATCGAGGGGCTCGGGCCAAAAACATTCAGTACTTC
TRBV5-4,TRBJ2-5,many,TRBD1,CASSSTGQGMETQYF,TGTGCCAGCAGCTCCACGGGACAGGGGATGGAGACCCAGTACTTC
TRBV7-8,TRBJ1-2,NA,TRBD1,CASSLSGTGKTYGYTF,TGTGCCAGCAGCTTAAGCGGGACAGGGAAGACCTATGGCTACACCTTC
TRBV15,TRBJ2-3,many,NA,CATSRGGGNAQYF,TGTGCCACCAGCAGAGGAGGCGGGAACGCACAGTATTTT
TRBV5-5,TRBJ2-1,few,TRBD2,CASSGSGLAGHEQFF,TGTGCCAGCAGCGGTAGCGGGCTGGCAGGACATGAGCAGTTCTTC
TRBV20-1,TRBJ2-3,many,NA,CSASVATDTQYF,TGCAGTGCTAGTGTGGCGACAGATACGCAGTATTTT
TRBV6-2/TRBV6-3,TRBJ1-1,many,NA,CASNTWVGTEAFF,TGTGCCAGCAATACGTGGGTGGGGACTGAAGCTTTCTTT
TRBV12-3/TRBV12-4,TRBJ1-4,many,TRBD1,CASSPPGTGTKLFF,TGTGCCAGCAGTCCGCCCGGGACAGGCACAAAACTGTTTTTT
TRBV20-1,TRBJ2-3,many,NA,CSAWLNTDTQYF,TGCAGTGCCTGGCTAAACACAGATACGCAGTATTTT
TRBV6-6,TRBJ2-5,few,NA,CASSYPATRGETQYF,TGTGCCAGCAGTTACCCAGCGACCAGGGGAGAGACCCAGTACTTC
TRBV29-1,TRBJ2-3,few,NA,CSVAQYRGVGDTQYF,TGCAGCGTAGCCCAATACCGGGGAGTAGGAGATACGCAGTATTTT
TRBV10-3,TRBJ1-2,many,NA,CAISPSPGPDNYGYTF,TGTGCCATCAGCCCCTCTCCGGGACCCGATAACTATGGCTACACCTTC
TRBV3-1,TRBJ1-1,few,NA,CASSQDGRAFF,TGTGCCAGCAGCCAAGATGGGAGGGCTTTCTTT
TRBV5-6,TRBJ2-3,NA,NA,CASSLGLVQPTDTQYF,TGTGCCAGCAGCTTGGGGTTAGTGCAACCCACAGATACGCAGTATTTT
TRBV18,TRBJ2-3,few,NA,CASSPRQATTDTQYF,TGTGCCAGCTCACCGAGACAGGCCACCACAGATACGCAGTATTTT
TRBV12-3/TRBV12-4,TRBJ2-2,few,TRBD2,CASSPVVGLAGGHLTGELFF,TGTGCCAGCAGCCCAGTGGTCGGACTAGCGGGGGGGCACTTGACCGGGGAGCTGTTTTTT
TRBV11-1,TRBJ2-1,NA,TRBD1,CASCPRSGQGYNEQFF,TGTGCCAGCTGCCCCCGCTCGGGACAGGGTTACAATGAGCAGTTCTTC